The clone carrying this TCR beta chain appeared a single time. Per germline, CDR1 LGHNA and CDR2 YSLEER. This CDR3 region has 15 residues. V shed 5 bases, J shed 3 bases, and the junction held 2 bases outside the gene matches. Naive-designated CD8 cells lacked CD45RO, were positively enriched for CCR7, and omitted terminally differentiated effector memory CD45RA+ cells. Measured with immunoSEQ multiplex PCR; TCRdb has only the in-frame clones, and not every one. The data show some 2 million clones, about 95% seen once. This entry belongs to a study of shared clonotypes between healthy human individuals.

Sequencing used naive CD8+ T cells sorted from blood. The TCR sequence derives from a man younger than 35 in good health. The chain combines TRBV4-3 with TRBJ2-1; 12 positions match TRBD2. The CDR3, as DNA: TGCGCCAGCAGCAGGACTAGCGGGGTCTACAATGAGCAGTTCTTC. Its protein is CASSRTSGVYNEQFF.